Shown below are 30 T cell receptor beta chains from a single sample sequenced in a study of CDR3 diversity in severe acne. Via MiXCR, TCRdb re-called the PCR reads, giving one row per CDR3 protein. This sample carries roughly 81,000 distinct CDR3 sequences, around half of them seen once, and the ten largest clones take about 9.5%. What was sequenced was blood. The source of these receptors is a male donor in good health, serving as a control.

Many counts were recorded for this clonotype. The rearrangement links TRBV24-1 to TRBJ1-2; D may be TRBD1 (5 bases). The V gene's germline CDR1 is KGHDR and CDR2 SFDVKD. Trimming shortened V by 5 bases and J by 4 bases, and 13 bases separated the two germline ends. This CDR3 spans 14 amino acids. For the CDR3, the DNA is TGTGCCACCAGTGTTTCCGGGGGTGGCTATGGCTACACCTTC. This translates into CATSVSGGGYGYTF.

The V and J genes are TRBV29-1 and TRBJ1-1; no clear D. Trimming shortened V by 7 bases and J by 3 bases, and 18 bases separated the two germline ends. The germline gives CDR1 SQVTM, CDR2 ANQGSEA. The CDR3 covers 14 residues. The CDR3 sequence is CSALTMGRDTEAFF. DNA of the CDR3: TGCAGCGCCTTGACAATGGGGAGGGACACTGAAGCTTTCTTT.

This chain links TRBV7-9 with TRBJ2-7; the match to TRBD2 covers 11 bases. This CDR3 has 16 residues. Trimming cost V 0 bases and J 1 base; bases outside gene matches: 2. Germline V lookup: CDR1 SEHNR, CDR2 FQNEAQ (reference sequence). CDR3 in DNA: TGTGCCAGCAGCTTAGCGGGACTAGCGGAGTCCTACGAGCAGTACTTC. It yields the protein CASSLAGLAESYEQYF.

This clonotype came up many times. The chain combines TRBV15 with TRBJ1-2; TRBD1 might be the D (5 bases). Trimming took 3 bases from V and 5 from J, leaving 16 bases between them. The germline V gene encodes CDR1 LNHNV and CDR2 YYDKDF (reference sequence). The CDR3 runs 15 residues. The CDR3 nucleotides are TGTGCCACCAGCAGGGCCGCCAGGGAGTTGTATGGCTACACCTTC. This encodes CATSRAARELYGYTF.

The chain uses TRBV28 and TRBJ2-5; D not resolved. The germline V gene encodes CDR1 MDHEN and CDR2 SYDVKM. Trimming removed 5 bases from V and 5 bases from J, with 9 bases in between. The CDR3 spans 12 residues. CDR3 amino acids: CASSTGPETQYF. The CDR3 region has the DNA TGTGCCAGCAGTACTGGACCGGAGACCCAGTACTTC.

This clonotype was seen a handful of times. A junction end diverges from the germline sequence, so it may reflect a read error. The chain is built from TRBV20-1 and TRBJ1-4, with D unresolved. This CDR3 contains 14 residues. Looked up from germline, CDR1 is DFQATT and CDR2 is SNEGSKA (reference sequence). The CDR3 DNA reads TGCAGTGCTAGTGAGACCGGGCGGAACGAAAGACTGTTTTTT. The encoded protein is CSASETGRNERLFF.

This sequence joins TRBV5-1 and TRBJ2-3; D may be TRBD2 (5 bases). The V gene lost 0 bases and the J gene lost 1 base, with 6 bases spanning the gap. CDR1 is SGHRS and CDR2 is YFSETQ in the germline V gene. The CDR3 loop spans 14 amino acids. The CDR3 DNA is TGCGCCAGCAGCTTGGTGGAGGGCACAGATACGCAGTATTTT. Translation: CASSLVEGTDTQYF.

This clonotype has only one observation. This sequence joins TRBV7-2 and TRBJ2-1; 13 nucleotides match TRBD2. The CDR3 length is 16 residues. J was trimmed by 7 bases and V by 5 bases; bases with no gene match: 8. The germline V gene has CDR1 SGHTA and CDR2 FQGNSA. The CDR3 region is CASSIGLAGVENEQFF. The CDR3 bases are TGTGCCAGCAGCATTGGACTAGCGGGAGTGGAAAATGAGCAGTTCTTC.

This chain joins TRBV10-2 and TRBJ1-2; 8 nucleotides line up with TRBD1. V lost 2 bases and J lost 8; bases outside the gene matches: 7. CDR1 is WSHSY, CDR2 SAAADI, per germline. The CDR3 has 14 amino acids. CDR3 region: CASSERDRIYGYTF. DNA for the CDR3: TGCGCCAGCAGTGAGAGGGACAGGATTTACGGCTACACCTTC.

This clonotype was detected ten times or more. The chain's CDR3 is CASSLMWSNEKLFF. Here the CDR3 DNA reads TGCGCCAGCAGCTTGATGTGGTCGAATGAAAAACTGTTTTTT. This chain connects TRBV5-1 to TRBJ1-4, with D unresolved. This CDR3 has 14 amino acids. CDR1 is SGHRS and CDR2 is YFSETQ in the germline V gene. V lost 1 base to trimming and J lost 5 bases, with 9 bases between them.

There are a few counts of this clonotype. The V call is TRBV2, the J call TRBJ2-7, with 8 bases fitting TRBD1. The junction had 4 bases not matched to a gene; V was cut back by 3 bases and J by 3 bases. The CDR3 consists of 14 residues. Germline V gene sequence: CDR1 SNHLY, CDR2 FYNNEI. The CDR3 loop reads CASSDTGTGYEQYF. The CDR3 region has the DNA TGTGCCAGCAGTGACACCGGGACAGGCTACGAGCAGTACTTC.

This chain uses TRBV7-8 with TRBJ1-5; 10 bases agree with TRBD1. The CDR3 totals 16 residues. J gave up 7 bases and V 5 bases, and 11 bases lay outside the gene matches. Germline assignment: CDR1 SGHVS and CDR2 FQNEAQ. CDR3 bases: TGTGCCAGCAGCCAGATCCGGGACAGGGGAATCCAGCCCCAGCATTTT. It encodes CASSQIRDRGIQPQHF.

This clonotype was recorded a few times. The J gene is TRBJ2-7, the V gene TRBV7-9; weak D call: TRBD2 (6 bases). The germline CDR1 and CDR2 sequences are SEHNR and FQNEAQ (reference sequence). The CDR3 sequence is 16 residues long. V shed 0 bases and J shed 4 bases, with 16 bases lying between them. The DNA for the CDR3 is TGTGCCAGCAGCTTAGCTAGGGCTAGCGCAGTTTACGAGCAGTACTTC. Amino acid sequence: CASSLARASAVYEQYF.

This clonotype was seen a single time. CDR3 in DNA: TGCGCCAGCAGCCAAATCCCGACGGGACAGGGGTATGGCTACACCTTC. Its translation: CASSQIPTGQGYGYTF. The V gene is TRBV4-1, the J gene TRBJ1-2; 10 bases map to TRBD1. This CDR3 has 16 amino acids. Germline V lookup: CDR1 MGHRA, CDR2 YSYEKL. J gave up 5 bases and V 2 bases, and 8 bases lay outside the gene matches.

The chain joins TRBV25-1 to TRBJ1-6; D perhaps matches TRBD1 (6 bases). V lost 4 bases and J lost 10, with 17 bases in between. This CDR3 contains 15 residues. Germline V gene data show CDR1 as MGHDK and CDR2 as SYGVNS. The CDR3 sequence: CASSARQVPGSPLHF. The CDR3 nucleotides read TGTGCCAGCAGTGCCAGACAGGTCCCTGGCTCACCCCTCCACTTT.

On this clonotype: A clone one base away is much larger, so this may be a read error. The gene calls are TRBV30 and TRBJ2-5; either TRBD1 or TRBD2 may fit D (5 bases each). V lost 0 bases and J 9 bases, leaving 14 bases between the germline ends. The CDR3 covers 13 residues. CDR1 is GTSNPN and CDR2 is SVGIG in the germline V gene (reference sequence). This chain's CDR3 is CAWSVQVSEAQYF. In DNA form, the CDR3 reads TGTGCCTGGAGTGTACAGGTTTCGGAGGCCCAGTACTTC.

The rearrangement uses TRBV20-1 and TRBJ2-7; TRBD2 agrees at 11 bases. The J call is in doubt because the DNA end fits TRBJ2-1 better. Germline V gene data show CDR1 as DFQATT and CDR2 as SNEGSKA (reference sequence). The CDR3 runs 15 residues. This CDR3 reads CSATSGTSGSYEQFF. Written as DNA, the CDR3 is TGCAGTGCAACATCCGGGACTAGCGGCAGCTACGAGCAGTTCTTC.

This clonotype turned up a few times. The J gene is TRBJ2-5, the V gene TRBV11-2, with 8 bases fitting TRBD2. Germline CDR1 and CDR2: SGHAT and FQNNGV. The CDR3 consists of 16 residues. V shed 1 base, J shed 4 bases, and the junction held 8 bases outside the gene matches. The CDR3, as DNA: TGTGCCAGCAGCTTAGGAGTTGGGACTAGTACAGAGACCCAGTACTTC. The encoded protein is CASSLGVGTSTETQYF.

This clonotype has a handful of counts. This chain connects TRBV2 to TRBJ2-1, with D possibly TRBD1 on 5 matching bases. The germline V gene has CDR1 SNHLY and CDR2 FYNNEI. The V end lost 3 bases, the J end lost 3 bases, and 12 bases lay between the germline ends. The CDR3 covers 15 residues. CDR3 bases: TGTGCCAGCAGTGACGAAGACAGCGACTACAATGAGCAGTTCTTC. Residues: CASSDEDSDYNEQFF.

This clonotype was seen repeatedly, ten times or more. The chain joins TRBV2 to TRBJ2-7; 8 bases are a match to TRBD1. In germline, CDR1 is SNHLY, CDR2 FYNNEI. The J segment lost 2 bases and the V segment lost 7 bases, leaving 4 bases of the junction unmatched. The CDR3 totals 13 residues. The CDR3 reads CASKQDRAYEQYF. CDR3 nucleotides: TGTGCCAGCAAACAGGACAGGGCCTACGAGCAGTACTTC.

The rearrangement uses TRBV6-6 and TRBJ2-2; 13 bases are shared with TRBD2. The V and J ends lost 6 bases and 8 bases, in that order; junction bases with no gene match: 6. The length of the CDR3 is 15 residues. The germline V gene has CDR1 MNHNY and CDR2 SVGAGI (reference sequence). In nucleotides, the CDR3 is TGTGCCAGCAGCGGACTAGCGGGAGATATAGGGGAGCTGTTTTTT. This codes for CASSGLAGDIGELFF.

CDR3 sequence: CSAPQTGGFGTDTQYF. In nucleotides, the CDR3 is TGCAGTGCTCCCCAGACAGGGGGCTTCGGCACAGATACGCAGTATTTT. The gene calls are TRBV20-1 and TRBJ2-3, with 10 bases lining up with TRBD1. The CDR3 has 16 amino acids. Germline V CDR1 and CDR2: DFQATT, SNEGSKA (reference sequence). The trim removed 5 bases at V and 1 base at J, leaving 9 bases unmatched.

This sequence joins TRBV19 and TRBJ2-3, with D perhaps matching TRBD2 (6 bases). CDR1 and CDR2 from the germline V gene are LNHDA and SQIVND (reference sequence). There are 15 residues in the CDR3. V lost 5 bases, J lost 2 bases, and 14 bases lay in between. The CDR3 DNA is TGTGCCAGTAGTGCGGCGGGACCTTCCACAGATACGCAGTATTTT. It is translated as CASSAAGPSTDTQYF.

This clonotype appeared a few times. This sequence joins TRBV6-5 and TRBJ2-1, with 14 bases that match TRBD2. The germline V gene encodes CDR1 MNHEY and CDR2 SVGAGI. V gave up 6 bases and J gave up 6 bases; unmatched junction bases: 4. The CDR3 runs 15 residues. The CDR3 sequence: CASRRGTSGSNEQFF. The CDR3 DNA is TGTGCCAGCAGGCGCGGGACTAGCGGGAGCAATGAGCAGTTCTTC.

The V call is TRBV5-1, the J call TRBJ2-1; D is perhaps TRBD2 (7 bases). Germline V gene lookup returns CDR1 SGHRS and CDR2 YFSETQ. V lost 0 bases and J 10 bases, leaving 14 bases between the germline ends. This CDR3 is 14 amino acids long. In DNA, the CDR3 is TGCGCCAGCAGCTTGGAAGTAGGGGGGGCGGAGCAGTTCTTC. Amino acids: CASSLEVGGAEQFF.

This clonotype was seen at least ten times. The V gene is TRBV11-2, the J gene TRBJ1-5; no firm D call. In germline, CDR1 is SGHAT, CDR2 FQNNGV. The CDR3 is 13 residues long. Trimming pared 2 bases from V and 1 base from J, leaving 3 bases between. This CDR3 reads CASSLWSNQPQHF. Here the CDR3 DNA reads TGTGCCAGCAGCTTATGGAGCAATCAGCCCCAGCATTTT.

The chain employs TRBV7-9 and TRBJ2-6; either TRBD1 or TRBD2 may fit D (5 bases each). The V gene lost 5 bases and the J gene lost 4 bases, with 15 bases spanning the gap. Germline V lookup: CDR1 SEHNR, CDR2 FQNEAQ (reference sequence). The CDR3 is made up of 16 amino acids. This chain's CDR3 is CASSERTGTGANVLTF. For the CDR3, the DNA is TGTGCCAGCAGCGAACGGACGGGGACCGGGGCCAACGTCCTGACTTTC.

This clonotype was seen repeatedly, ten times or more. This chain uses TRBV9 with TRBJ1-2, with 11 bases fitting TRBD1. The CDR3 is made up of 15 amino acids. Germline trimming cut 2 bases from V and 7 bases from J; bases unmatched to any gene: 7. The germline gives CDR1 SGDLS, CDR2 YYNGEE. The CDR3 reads CASSVGGQGGSGYTF. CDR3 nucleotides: TGTGCCAGCAGCGTGGGGGGACAGGGGGGATCTGGCTACACCTTC.

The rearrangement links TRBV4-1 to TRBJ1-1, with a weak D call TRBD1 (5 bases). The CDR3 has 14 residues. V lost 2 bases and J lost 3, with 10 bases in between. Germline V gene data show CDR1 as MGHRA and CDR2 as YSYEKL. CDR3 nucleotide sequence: TGCGCCAGCAGCCAACTGCAGGGATACACTGAAGCTTTCTTT. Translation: CASSQLQGYTEAFF.

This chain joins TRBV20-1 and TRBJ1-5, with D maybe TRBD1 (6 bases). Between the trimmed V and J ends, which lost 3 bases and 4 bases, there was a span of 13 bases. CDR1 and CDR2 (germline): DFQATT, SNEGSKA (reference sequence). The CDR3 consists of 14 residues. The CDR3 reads CSARAFTGNQPQHF. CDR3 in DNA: TGCAGTGCTAGGGCATTTACAGGGAATCAGCCCCAGCATTTT.